The entry that follows covers one T cell receptor beta chain sequence. The clone's antigen remains unknown. No much larger clone exists at a distance of one base, and base qualities are not known. V ends up 0 bases short and J 1 base short, with an unmatched junction base count of 6. The CDR3 runs 19 residues from the cysteine to the phenylalanine. Only the CDR3 DNA stays, 57 bases, in frame from base 1. As encoded in the germline V gene, CDR1 is LGHNA while CDR2 is YNFKEQ. The method was the immunoSEQ multiplex PCR assay. The immuneACCESS repertoire file appears here via TCRdb, limited to in-frame rearrangements. These files lack a portion of the clones; in checked studies, under half of the deficit traces to unresolved V genes, and the cause of the others is not known. Present in this sample are tens of thousands of clones, around 90% of which were seen just once. The biggest ten clones account for under 0.7% of the sample.

The source of the sample is a study of T cell changes during pregnancy in multiple sclerosis (dated by TCRdb to between 2019 and 2020). With respect to the entire study: The study looked at changes in the T cell repertoire across pregnancy in women with multiple sclerosis.

The sample consisted of CD4+ T cells from peripheral blood mononuclear cells, taken in the first trimester of pregnancy. This chain is built from TRBV4-2 and TRBJ2-6, with 10 bases aligning to TRBD2. The source is a female donor with multiple sclerosis, enrolled in a pregnancy study. The CDR3: CASSQEVAGGPSGANVLTF. The DNA is TGTGCCAGCAGCCAAGAAGTAGCGGGAGGCCCTTCTGGGGCCAACGTCCTGACTTTC.